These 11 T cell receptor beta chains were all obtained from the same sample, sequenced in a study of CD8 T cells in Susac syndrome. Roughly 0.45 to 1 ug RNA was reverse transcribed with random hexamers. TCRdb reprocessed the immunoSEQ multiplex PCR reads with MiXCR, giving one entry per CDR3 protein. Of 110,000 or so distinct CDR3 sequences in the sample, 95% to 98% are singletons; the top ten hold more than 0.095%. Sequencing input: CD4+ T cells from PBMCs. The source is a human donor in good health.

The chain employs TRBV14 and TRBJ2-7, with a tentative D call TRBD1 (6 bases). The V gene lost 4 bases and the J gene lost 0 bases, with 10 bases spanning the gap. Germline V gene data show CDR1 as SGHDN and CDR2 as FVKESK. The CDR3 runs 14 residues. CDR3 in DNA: TGTGCCAGCAGCCGGGGGACACCCTCCTACGAGCAGTACTTC. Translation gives CASSRGTPSYEQYF.

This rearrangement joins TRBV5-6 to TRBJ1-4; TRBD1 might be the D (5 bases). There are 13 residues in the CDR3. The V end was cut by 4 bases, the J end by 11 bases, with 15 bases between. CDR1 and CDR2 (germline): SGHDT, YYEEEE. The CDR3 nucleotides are TGTGCCAGCAGCCGGAGCGTGGGGGGGAAACTGTTTTTT. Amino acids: CASSRSVGGKLFF.

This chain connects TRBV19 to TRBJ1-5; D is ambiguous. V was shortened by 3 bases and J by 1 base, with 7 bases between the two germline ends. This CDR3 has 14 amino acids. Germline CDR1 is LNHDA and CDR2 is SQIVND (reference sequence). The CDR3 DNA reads TGTGCCAGTAGTATTGTTGGAAGCAATCAGCCCCAGCATTTT. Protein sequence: CASSIVGSNQPQHF. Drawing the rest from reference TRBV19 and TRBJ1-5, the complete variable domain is DGGITQSPKYLFRKEGQNVTLSCEQNLNHDAMYWYRQDPGQGLRLIYYSQIVNDFQKGDIAEGYSVSREKKESFPLTVTSAQKNPTAFYLCASSIVGSNQPQHFGDGTRLSIL.

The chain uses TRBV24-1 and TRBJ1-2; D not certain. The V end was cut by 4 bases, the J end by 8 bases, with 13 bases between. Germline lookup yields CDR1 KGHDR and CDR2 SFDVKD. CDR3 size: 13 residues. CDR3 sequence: CATSDSDDLGYTF. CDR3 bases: TGTGCCACCAGTGACTCCGATGACTTGGGCTACACCTTC.

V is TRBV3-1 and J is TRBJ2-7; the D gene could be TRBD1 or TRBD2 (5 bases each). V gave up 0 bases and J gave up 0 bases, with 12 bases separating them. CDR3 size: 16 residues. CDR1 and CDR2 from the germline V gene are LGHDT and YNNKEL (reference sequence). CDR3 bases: TGTGCCAGCAGCCAAGATGGGGACCTCCGCTCCTACGAGCAGTACTTC. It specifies CASSQDGDLRSYEQYF.

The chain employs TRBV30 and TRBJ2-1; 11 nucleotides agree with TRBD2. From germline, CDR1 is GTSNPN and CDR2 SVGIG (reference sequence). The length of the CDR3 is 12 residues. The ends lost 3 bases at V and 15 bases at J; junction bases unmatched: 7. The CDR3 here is CAWRTTSGGPFF. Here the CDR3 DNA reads TGTGCCTGGAGGACTACTAGCGGGGGTCCGTTCTTC.

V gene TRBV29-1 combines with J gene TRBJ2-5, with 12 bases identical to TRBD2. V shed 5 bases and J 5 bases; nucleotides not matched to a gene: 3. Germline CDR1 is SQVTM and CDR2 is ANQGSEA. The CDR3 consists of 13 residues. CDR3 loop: CSVLAGGWETQYF. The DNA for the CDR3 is TGCAGCGTTCTAGCGGGGGGGTGGGAGACCCAGTACTTC.

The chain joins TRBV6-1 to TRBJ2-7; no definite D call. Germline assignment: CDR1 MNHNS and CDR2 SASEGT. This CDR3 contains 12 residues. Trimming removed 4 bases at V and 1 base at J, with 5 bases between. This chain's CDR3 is CASSAVSYEQYF. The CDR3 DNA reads TGTGCCAGCAGTGCCGTATCCTACGAGCAGTACTTC.

In nucleotides, the CDR3 is TGTGCCAGCAGCCAAGGACAGGGGGTCTATGGCTACACCTTC. This sequence encodes CASSQGQGVYGYTF. V usage is TRBV3-1 and J usage is TRBJ1-2; 9 positions match TRBD1. The CDR3 covers 14 residues. After removal of 1 base from V and 4 bases from J, the junction contained 1 base not matched to a gene. Germline V gives CDR1 LGHDT, CDR2 YNNKEL (reference sequence).

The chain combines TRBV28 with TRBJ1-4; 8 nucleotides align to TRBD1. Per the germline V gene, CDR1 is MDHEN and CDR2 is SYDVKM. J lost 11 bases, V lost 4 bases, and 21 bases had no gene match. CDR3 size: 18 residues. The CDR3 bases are TGTGCCAGCAGTTCAACCGGGACAGGTTTCTCCTATCTTCAGAAACTGTTTTTT. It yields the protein CASSSTGTGFSYLQKLFF.

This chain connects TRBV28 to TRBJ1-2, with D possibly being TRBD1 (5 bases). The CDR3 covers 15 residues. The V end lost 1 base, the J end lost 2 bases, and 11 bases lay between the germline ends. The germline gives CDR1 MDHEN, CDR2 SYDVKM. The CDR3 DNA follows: TGTGCCAGCAGTTTATTCTTTGGGGGAAACTATGGCTACACCTTC. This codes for CASSLFFGGNYGYTF.